This T cell receptor (beta chain) comes out of a study of cytomegalovirus exposure and HLA in healthy donors. On the study more broadly: Across about 400 genotyped donors, around 82% landed in the Caucasian-associated ancestry cluster.

The CDR3 totals 13 residues. Germline V lookup: CDR1 MNHNY, CDR2 SVGAGI (reference sequence). This clone was detected only once. The antigen is not known. General study points: A later analysis reportedly identified an Asian-associated ancestry cluster as carrying fewer N-insertions than the 666-donor mean. Among the CMV-associated chains, three were confirmed in vitro as specific for CMV antigens.

It was with 60 Vbeta and 13 Jbeta primers that the PCR ran. The data were produced by immunoSEQ multiplex PCR, yet TCRdb's version contains in-frame clones alone and is incomplete. The table includes 150,000 to 200,000 clones, 70% to 90% detected once. Sequenced: PBMCs. The rearrangement links TRBV6-6 to TRBJ2-2, with TRBD2 as a possible D gene (6 bases). This TCR derives from a young man in good health and CMV-seropositive. The CDR3 reads CATGTANTGELFF. The CDR3 DNA sequence: TGTGCTACCGGGACTGCGAACACCGGGGAGCTGTTTTTT.